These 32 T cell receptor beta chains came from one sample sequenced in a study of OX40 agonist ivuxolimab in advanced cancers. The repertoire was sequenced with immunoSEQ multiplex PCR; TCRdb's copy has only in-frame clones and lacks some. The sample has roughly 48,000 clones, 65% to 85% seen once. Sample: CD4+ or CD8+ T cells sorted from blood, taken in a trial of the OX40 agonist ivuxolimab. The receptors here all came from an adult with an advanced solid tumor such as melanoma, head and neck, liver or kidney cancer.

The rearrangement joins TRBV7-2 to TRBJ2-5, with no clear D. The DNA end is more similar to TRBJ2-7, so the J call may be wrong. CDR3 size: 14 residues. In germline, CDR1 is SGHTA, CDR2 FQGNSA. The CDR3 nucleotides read TGTGCCAGCAGCCATTATCAGGTTCGCTCCGAGCAGTACTTC. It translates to CASSHYQVRSEQYF.

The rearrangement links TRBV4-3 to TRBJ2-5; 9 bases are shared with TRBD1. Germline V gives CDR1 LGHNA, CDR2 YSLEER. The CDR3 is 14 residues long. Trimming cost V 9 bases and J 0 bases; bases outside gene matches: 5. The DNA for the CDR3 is TGCGCCAGAATTCACAGGGGGCACCAAGAGACCCAGTACTTC. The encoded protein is CARIHRGHQETQYF.

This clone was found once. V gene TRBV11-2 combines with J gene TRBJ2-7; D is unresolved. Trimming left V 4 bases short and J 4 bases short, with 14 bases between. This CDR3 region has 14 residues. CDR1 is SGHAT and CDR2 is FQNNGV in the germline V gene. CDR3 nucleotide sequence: TGTGCCAGCAGCTCAACCCGGAGAGGTTACGAGCAGTACTTC. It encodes CASSSTRRGYEQYF.

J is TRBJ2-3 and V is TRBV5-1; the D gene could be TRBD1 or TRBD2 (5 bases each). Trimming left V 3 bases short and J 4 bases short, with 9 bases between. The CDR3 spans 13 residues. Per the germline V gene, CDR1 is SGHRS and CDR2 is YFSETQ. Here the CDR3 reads CASSYRGADTQYF. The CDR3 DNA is TGCGCCAGCAGCTACCGAGGGGCAGATACGCAGTATTTT.

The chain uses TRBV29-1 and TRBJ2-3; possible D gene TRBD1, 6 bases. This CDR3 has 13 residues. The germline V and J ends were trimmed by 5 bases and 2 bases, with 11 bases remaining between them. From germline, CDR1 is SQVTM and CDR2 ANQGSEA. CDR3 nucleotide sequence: TGCAGCGTTCGGACAGACTCCACAGATACGCAGTATTTT. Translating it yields CSVRTDSTDTQYF.

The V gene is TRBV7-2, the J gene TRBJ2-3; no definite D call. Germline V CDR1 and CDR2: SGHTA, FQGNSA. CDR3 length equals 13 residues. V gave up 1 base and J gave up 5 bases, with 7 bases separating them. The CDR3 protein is CASSLGPGDTQYF. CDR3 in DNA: TGTGCCAGCAGCTTAGGGCCGGGAGATACGCAGTATTTT.

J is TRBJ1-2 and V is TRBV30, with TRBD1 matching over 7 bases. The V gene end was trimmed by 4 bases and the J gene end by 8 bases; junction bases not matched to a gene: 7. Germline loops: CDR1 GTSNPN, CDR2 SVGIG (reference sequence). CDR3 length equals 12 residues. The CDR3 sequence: CAWNRGGEGYTF. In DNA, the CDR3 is TGTGCCTGGAACAGGGGTGGGGAAGGCTACACCTTC.

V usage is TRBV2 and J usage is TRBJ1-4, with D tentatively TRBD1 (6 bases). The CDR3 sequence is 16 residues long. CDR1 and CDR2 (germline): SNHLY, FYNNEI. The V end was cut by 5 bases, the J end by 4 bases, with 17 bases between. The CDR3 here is CASSKEQGGGNEKLFF. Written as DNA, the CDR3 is TGTGCCAGCAGTAAAGAACAGGGTGGGGGTAATGAAAAACTGTTTTTT. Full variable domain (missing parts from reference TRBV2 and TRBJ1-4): EPEVTQTPSHQVTQMGQEVILRCVPISNHLYFYWYRQILGQKVEFLVSFYNNEISEKSEIFDDQFSVERPDGSNFTLKIRSTKLEDSAMYFCASSKEQGGGNEKLFFGSGTQLSVL.

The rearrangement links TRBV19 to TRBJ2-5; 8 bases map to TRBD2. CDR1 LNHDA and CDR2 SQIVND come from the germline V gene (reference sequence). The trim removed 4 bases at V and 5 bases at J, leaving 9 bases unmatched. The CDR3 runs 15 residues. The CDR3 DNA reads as TGTGCCAGTAGTACGTCGGGAGGGCCGGAGGAGACCCAGTACTTC. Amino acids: CASSTSGGPEETQYF.

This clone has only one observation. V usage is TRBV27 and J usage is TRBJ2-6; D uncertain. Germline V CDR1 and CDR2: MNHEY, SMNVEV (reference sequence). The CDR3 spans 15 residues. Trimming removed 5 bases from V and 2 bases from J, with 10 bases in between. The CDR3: CASSPLTAGANVLTF. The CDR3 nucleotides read TGTGCCAGCAGTCCCCTCACTGCTGGGGCCAACGTCCTGACTTTC. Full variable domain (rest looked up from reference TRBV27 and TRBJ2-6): EAQVTQNPRYLITVTGKKLTVTCSQNMNHEYMSWYRQDPGLGLRQIYYSMNVEVTDKGDVPEGYKVSRKEKRNFPLILESPSPNQTSLYFCASSPLTAGANVLTFGAGSRLTVL.

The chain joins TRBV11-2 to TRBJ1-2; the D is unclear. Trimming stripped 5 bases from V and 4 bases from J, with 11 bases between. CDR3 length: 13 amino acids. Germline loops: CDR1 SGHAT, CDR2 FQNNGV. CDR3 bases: TGTGCCAGCAGCCACGTCGCGGGCTATGGCTACACCTTC. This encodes CASSHVAGYGYTF.

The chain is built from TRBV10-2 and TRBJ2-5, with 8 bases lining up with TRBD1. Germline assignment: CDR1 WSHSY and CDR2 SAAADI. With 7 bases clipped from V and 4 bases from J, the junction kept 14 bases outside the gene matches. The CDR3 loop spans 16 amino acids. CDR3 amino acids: CASKSPLRTGRETQYF. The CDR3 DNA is TGCGCCAGCAAATCCCCCCTACGGACAGGGCGAGAGACCCAGTACTTC.

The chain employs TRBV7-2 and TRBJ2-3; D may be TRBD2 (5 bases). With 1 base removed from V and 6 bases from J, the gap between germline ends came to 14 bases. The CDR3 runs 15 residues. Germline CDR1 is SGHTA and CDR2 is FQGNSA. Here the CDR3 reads CASSLGAAVEDTQYF. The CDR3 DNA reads TGTGCCAGCAGCTTAGGAGCGGCGGTAGAGGATACGCAGTATTTT.

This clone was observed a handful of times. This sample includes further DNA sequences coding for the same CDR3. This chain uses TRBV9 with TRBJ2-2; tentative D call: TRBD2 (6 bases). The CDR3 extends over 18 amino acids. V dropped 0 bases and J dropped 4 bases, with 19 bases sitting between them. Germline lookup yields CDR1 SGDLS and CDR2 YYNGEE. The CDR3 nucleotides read TGTGCCAGCAGCGTAGACTACGGGAGTGACTTGGGCACCGGGGAGCTGTTTTTT. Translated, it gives CASSVDYGSDLGTGELFF.

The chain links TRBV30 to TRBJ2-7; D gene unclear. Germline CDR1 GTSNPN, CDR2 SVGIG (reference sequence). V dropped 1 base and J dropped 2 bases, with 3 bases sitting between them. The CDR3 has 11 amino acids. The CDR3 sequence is CAWSEPYEQYF. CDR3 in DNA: TGTGCCTGGAGTGAACCCTACGAGCAGTACTTC.

The CDR3, as DNA: TGTGCCAGCAGTGGAGAGGGTGGGGCGGAGACCCAGTACTTC. The encoded protein is CASSGEGGAETQYF. The J gene is TRBJ2-5, the V gene TRBV6-5, with D perhaps matching TRBD1 or TRBD2 (5 bases each). Germline V lookup: CDR1 MNHEY, CDR2 SVGAGI. The V end lost 5 bases, the J end lost 5 bases, and 15 bases lay between the germline ends. This CDR3 contains 14 residues.

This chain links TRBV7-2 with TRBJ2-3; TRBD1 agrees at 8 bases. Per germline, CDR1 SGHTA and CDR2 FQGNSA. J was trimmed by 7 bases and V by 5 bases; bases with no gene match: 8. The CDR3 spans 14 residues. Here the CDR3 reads CASSATGAGNTQYF. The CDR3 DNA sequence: TGTGCCAGCAGCGCGACAGGGGCAGGAAATACGCAGTATTTT.

The CDR3 nucleotides read TGTGCCAGCAGCTTAACGCAAGGGGCGCCTGGGGCCAACGTCCTGACTTTC. It translates to CASSLTQGAPGANVLTF. The chain recombines TRBV7-3 with TRBJ2-6, with a possible D match to TRBD1 (5 bases). This CDR3 is built from 17 residues. V lost 0 bases to trimming and J lost 2 bases, with 11 bases between them. Germline assignment: CDR1 SGHTA and CDR2 FQGTGA.

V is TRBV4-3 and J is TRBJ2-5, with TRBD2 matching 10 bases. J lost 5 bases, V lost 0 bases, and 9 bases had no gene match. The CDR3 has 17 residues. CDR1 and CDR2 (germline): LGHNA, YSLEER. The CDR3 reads CASSQDYGLAVGETQYF. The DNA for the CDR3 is TGCGCCAGCAGCCAAGATTATGGACTAGCGGTGGGGGAGACCCAGTACTTC.

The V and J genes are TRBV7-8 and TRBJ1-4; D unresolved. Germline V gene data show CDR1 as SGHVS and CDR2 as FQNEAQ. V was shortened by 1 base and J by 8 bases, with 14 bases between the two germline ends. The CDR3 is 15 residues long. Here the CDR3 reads CASSLGSQRREKLFF. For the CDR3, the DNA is TGTGCCAGCAGCTTAGGGTCCCAACGTCGAGAAAAACTGTTTTTT.

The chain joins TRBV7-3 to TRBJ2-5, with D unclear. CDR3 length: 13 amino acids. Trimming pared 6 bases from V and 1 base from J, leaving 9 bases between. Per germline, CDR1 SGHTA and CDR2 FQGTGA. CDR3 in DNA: TGTGCCAGCAGTTCCTACGCCCAAGAGACCCAGTACTTC. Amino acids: CASSSYAQETQYF.

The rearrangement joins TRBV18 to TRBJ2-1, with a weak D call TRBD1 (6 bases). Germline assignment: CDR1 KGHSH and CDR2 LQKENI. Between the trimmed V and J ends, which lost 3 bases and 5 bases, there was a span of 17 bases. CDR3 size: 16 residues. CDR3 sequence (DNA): TGTGCCAGCTCACCGGTCGGGACACAGATGAACAATGAGCAGTTCTTC. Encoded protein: CASSPVGTQMNNEQFF.

The CDR3 DNA reads as TGTGCCAGCAGTCGCATCCTAGGGACAGATACGCAGTATTTT. Encoded protein: CASSRILGTDTQYF. This rearrangement joins TRBV28 to TRBJ2-3, with no clear D. The germline V and J ends were trimmed by 5 bases and 3 bases, with 12 bases remaining between them. The germline V gene has CDR1 MDHEN and CDR2 SYDVKM. This CDR3 is 14 amino acids long. Full variable domain (missing parts from reference TRBV28 and TRBJ2-3): DVKVTQSSRYLVKRTGEKVFLECVQDMDHENMFWYRQDPGLGLRLIYFSYDVKMKEKGDIPEGYSVSREKKERFSLILESASTNQTSMYLCASSRILGTDTQYFGPGTRLTVL.

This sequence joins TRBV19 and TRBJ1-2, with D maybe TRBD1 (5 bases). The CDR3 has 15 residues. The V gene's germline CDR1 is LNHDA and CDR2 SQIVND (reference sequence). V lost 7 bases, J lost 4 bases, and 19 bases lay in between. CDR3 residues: CASTVGDVGFYGYTF. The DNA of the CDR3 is TGTGCCAGTACCGTGGGGGACGTGGGGTTCTATGGCTACACCTTC.

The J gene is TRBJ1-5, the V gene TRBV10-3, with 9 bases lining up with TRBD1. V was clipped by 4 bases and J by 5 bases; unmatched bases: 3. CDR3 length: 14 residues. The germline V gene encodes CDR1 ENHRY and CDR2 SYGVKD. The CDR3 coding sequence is TGTGCCATCAGTGGGGGACAGGGAGATCAGCCCCAGCATTTT. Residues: CAISGGQGDQPQHF.

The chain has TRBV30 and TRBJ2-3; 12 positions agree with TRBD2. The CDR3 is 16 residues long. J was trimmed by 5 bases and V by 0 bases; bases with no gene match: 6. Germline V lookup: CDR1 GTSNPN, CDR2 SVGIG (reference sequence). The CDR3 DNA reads TGTGCCTGGAGTGTAGGCCTAGCGGGAGGGGGAGATACGCAGTATTTT. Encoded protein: CAWSVGLAGGGDTQYF. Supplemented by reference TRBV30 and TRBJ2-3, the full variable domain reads SQTIHQWPATLVQPVGSPLSLECTVEGTSNPNLYWYRQAAGRGLQLLFYSVGIGQISSEVPQNLSASRPQDRQFILSSKKLLLSDSGFYLCAWSVGLAGGGDTQYFGPGTRLTVL.

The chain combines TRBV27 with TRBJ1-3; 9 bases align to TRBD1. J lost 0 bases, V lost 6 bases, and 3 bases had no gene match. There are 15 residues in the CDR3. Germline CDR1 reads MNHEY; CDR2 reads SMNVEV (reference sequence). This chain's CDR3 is CASRPGQGSGNTIYF. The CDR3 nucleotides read TGTGCCAGCAGACCGGGACAGGGCTCTGGAAACACCATATATTTT.

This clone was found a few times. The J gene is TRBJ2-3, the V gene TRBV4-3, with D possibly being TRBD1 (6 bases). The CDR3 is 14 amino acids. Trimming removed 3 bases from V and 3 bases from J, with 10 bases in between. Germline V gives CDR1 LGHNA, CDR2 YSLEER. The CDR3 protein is CASSQQGNTDTQYF. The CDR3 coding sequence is TGCGCCAGCAGCCAGCAGGGGAATACAGATACGCAGTATTTT.

CDR3 bases: TGTGCCAGCAGCTTCTCCTCGGGACAGGGGGGGTCGTACGAGCAGTACTTC. Encoded protein: CASSFSSGQGGSYEQYF. V usage is TRBV11-2 and J usage is TRBJ2-7; 11 bases align to TRBD1. The CDR3 loop spans 17 amino acids. Trimming at V came to 3 bases and at J to 4 bases, leaving 11 bases not matched to a gene. Germline loops: CDR1 SGHAT, CDR2 FQNNGV.

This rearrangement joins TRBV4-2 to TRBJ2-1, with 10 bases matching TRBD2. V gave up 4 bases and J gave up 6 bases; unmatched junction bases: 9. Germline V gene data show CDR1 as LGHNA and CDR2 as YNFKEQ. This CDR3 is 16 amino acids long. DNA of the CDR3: TGTGCCAGCAGCCTTCCTGAGGGACTAGCGTCCAATGAGCAGTTCTTC. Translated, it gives CASSLPEGLASNEQFF.

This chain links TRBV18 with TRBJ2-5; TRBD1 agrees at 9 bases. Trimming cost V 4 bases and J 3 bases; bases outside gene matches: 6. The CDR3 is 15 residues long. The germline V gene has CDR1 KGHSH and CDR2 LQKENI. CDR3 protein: CASSRGTGTEETQYF. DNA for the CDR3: TGTGCCAGCTCACGTGGGACAGGGACCGAAGAGACCCAGTACTTC.

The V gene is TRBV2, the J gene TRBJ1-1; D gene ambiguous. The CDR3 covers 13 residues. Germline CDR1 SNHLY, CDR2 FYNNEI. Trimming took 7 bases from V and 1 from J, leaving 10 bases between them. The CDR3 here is CASKIGRNTEAFF. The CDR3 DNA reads TGTGCCAGCAAAATTGGGAGGAACACTGAAGCTTTCTTT.